This T cell receptor (beta chain) appears in the sequencing data of a study of beta chain features in type 1 diabetes. The CDR3 is made up of 13 amino acids. Germline CDR1 reads MNHEY; CDR2 reads SMNVEV (reference sequence). The ends were cut back, 3 bases at V and 1 base at J, with 7 bases in the middle. The authors reverse transcribed all of the isolated RNA, so sequencing captured expressed TCRB transcripts. Using immunoSEQ multiplex PCR, the repertoire was profiled, and TCRdb retains in-frame clones only, with some absent. Among hundreds of thousands of clones listed, roughly a tenth were seen once. Note on this clone: Its antigen remains unidentified.

Whole-study results and caveats: TCRB CDR3s from Type 1 diabetes patients were moderately but significantly shorter in all four CD4+ subsets. No resolution was reached here on whether HLA type influences TCRB rearrangement.

The clonotype was recovered from a man younger than 45 with type 1 diabetes. Material for sequencing was naive CD4+ T cells from blood. This sequence joins TRBV27 and TRBJ2-7, with D maybe TRBD1 (5 bases). The DNA for the CDR3 is TGTGCCAGCAGTTTGCAGGGTTCCTACGAGCAGTACTTC. It is translated as CASSLQGSYEQYF.